Listed below are T cell receptor beta chains from one sample, sequenced in a study of Ad26.COV2.S vaccination and SARS-CoV-2 variants. Repertoires were generated with immunoSEQ multiplex PCR, while TCRdb's copy carries only in-frame clones and drops some. The sample gives some 290,000 clones, around 81% of which show up once; 2% to 2.5% is in the top ten. The sample was peripheral blood, taken in a trial of Ad26.COV2.S vaccine versus placebo. These receptor sequences come from a person aged 18-60 years who received the Ad26.COV2.S COVID-19 vaccine or a placebo. Both conserved end residues are part of each CDR3. The D gene is left open where the match is weak. Only part of the rows carry a size: once, few, many, or a class if the clone is expanded.

D gene | clone size | J gene | V gene | CDR3 DNA | CDR3 protein
. | . | TRBJ2-7 | TRBV27 | TGTGCCAGCAGTTTTAACGGCAGGGCGTCCTACGAGCAGTACTTC | CASSFNGRASYEQYF
TRBD2 | . | TRBJ2-1 | TRBV28 | TGTGCCAGCAGTGGGGGACTAGGGCCCTACAATGAGCAGTTCTTC | CASSGGLGPYNEQFF
. | . | TRBJ1-1 | TRBV28 | TGTGCCAGCACGGAGGCCCTTCGGACTGAAGCTTTCTTT | CASTEALRTEAFF
TRBD1 | . | TRBJ2-1 | TRBV7-3 | TGTGCCAGCAGCCCTCTTGACAGGGCACTGGATGGGCAGTTCTTC | CASSPLDRALDGQFF
. | . | TRBJ2-3 | TRBV6-5 | TGTGCCAGCAGTTCCACTAGTGGGGCAGATACGCAGTATTTT | CASSSTSGADTQYF
TRBD1 | . | TRBJ2-5 | TRBV10-3 | TGTGCCATCAGTCCCTCCGACAGGGAAGAGACCCAGTACTTC | CAISPSDREETQYF
TRBD1 | once | TRBJ1-1 | TRBV5-1 | TGCGCCAGCAGCCCCGACAGGGCAGGAAGCACTGAAGCTTTCTTT | CASSPDRAGSTEAFF
TRBD1 | . | TRBJ1-1 | TRBV6-5 | TGTGCCATCAAACCTGGACAGGGAAGCGCTGAAGCTTTCTTT | CAIKPGQGSAEAFF
. | . | TRBJ1-2 | TRBV4-1 | TGCGCCAGCAGCCAAGATGTAGCCAGGGGCGGCAGGTCTTACTATGGCTACACCTTC | CASSQDVARGGRSYYGYTF
TRBD1 | . | TRBJ2-7 | TRBV7-9 | TGTGCCAGCAGCTTATCGGCGACAGGGGTCTCCTACGAGCAGTACTTC | CASSLSATGVSYEQYF
. | . | TRBJ1-3 | TRBV10-3 | TGTGCCATCAGTGAGCGACGGGGCACCATATATTTT | CAISERRGTIYF
TRBD1 | few | TRBJ2-2 | TRBV18 | TGTGCCAGCTCACCCGGGACAGGGTCCTTGGAGCTGTTTTTT | CASSPGTGSLELFF
. | . | TRBJ2-2 | TRBV27 | TGTGCCAGCAGTCTACAGTGGTCCCCTCCCGGGGAGCTGTTTTTT | CASSLQWSPPGELFF
. | . | TRBJ1-1 | TRBV6-4 | TGTGCCAGCAGTCCTCTAGGTGTAGGGGAAGCTTTCTTT | CASSPLGVGEAFF
TRBD2 | . | TRBJ2-1 | TRBV5-4 | TGTGCCAGCAGCCTTAGCGGGGGGGCCTACAATGAGCAGTTCTTC | CASSLSGGAYNEQFF
. | . | TRBJ1-1 | TRBV4-1 | TGCGCCAGCAGCCAAGCGAGGTTATGGGGCAGGGGACACACTGAAGCTTTCTTT | CASSQARLWGRGHTEAFF
TRBD1 | . | TRBJ2-7 | TRBV6-2/TRBV6-3 | TGTGCCAGCAGTTACTCGAGACAGGGAGCAACCTACGAGCAGTACTTC | CASSYSRQGATYEQYF
. | . | TRBJ1-6 | TRBV18 | TGTGCCAGCTCACCGCAGTATAATTCACCCCTCCACTTT | CASSPQYNSPLHF
. | . | TRBJ1-2 | TRBV6-5 | TGTGCCAGCACGTTGGGCTATGGCTACACCTTC | CASTLGYGYTF